The entry below gives a single T cell receptor (beta chain) sequence along with its context. The target antigen is unknown. TCRdb reprocessed the RT-PCR reads via MiXCR and lists one record per CDR3 protein. The table lists approximately 500,000 distinct CDR3 sequences, 10% to 15% of them singletons. This specimen comes from a study of response to subunit inactivated influenza vaccine. Regarding the study as a whole: Few additional T cells are recruited per seasonal influenza vaccination, authors suggested.

Unmatched junction bases numbered 10, after V lost 0 bases and J lost 3 bases. The CDR3 spans 17 residues. Germline-derived CDR1 and CDR2 are SEHNR and FQNEAQ (reference sequence). The sequence came from a man between 45 and 60 years old who received an inactivated influenza vaccine. This specimen consisted of PBMCs from blood, obtained about 40 days after vaccination. The chain is built from TRBV7-9 and TRBJ1-2, with 7 bases fitting TRBD1. CDR3 DNA sequence: TGTGCCAGCAGCTTAGCGCTCCGACAGGGTGATCACTATGGCTACACCTTC. Translation: CASSLALRQGDHYGYTF.